Shown below are 19 T cell receptor beta chains from a single sample sequenced in a study of T-cell memory formation after mild COVID-19. TCRdb ran MiXCR on the 5' RACE reads and lists one entry per CDR3 protein. Here the sample spans about 310,000 distinct CDR3 sequences, roughly a fifth being singletons. The sequencing sample was made of PBMCs or a T cell subset sorted from them (not recorded which). These receptors were taken from a man in his late teens or twenties who had mild COVID-19 (a few samples of this study predate the infection). Cell type and time point are not known.

CDR3 nucleotides: TGTGCCAGCAGCGAGAGCTGGGACAGTTCCTACGAGCAGTACTTC. It encodes CASSESWDSSYEQYF. The J gene is TRBJ2-7, the V gene TRBV7-2; 7 bases align to TRBD1. The CDR3 contains 15 residues. V gave up 5 bases and J gave up 1 base; unmatched junction bases: 8. CDR1 and CDR2 from the germline V gene are SGHTA and FQGNSA.

The table lists this clonotype with many counts. The genes are TRBV6-5 and TRBJ1-2, with 9 bases aligning to TRBD1. Germline assignment: CDR1 MNHEY and CDR2 SVGAGI. The trim removed 4 bases at V and 6 bases at J, leaving 9 bases unmatched. This CDR3 region has 15 residues. DNA for the CDR3: TGTGCCAGCAGTTTAAGACCCACAGGGGGCGATGGCTACACCTTC. Its protein is CASSLRPTGGDGYTF.

V is TRBV18 and J is TRBJ2-7; no clear D. V lost 4 bases and J lost 2, with 12 bases in between. CDR3 length: 14 residues. The germline V gene encodes CDR1 KGHSH and CDR2 LQKENI. CDR3 protein: CASSLGPLTYEQYF. The CDR3 region has the DNA TGTGCCAGCTCACTCGGACCGCTAACCTACGAGCAGTACTTC.

This clonotype was observed a handful of times. The V gene is TRBV6-2 or TRBV6-3, the J gene TRBJ2-5; D remains ambiguous. There are 10 residues in the CDR3. In germline, CDR1 is MNHEY, CDR2 SVGEGT. Trimming pared 7 bases from V and 4 bases from J, leaving 4 bases between. The CDR3 is CASKGETQYF. As DNA, the CDR3 is TGTGCCAGCAAAGGAGAGACCCAGTACTTC.

This clonotype was detected only once. V gene TRBV12-3 or TRBV12-4 combines with J gene TRBJ2-5, with TRBD2 identical over 8 bases. V lost 3 bases, J lost 6 bases, and 9 bases stayed unmatched. The CDR3 is 15 residues long. In DNA, the CDR3 is TGTGCCAGCAGTTTGTTCGGACTAGCTGGGCAGACCCAGTACTTC. Residues: CASSLFGLAGQTQYF.

The chain joins TRBV11-2 to TRBJ2-3, with D unclear. The CDR3 spans 13 residues. The germline CDR1 and CDR2 sequences are SGHAT and FQNNGV. V lost 6 bases and J lost 3, with 10 bases in between. In nucleotides, the CDR3 is TGTGCCAGCAGACATGACCGTACAGATACGCAGTATTTT. Amino acids: CASRHDRTDTQYF.

This clonotype was seen a few times. V gene TRBV20-1 combines with J gene TRBJ1-2; D gene uncertain. The CDR3 spans 11 residues. V was clipped by 2 bases and J by 4 bases, with 5 bases between them. From germline, CDR1 is DFQATT and CDR2 SNEGSKA (reference sequence). CDR3: CSARKPYGYTF. For the CDR3, the DNA is TGCAGTGCTAGAAAACCCTATGGCTACACCTTC.

The chain uses TRBV10-3 and TRBJ2-7; D is ambiguous. V lost 2 bases and J lost 0, with 8 bases in between. This CDR3 comprises 14 residues. Germline CDR1 is ENHRY and CDR2 is SYGVKD. The DNA for the CDR3 is TGTGCCATCAGTGAGCGATTAAGCTCCTACGAGCAGTACTTC. Encoded protein: CAISERLSSYEQYF.

This clonotype was counted a few times. The V call is TRBV7-2, the J call TRBJ2-3, with D tentatively TRBD2 (5 bases). Trimming took off 2 bases at V and 1 base at J, with 13 bases between the two ends. Germline V gene data show CDR1 as SGHTA and CDR2 as FQGNSA. The CDR3 length is 16 residues. As DNA, the CDR3 is TGTGCCAGCAGCTTACAACCGGGGTTGGGCACAGATACGCAGTATTTT. Encoded protein: CASSLQPGLGTDTQYF.

The rearrangement joins TRBV3-1 to TRBJ1-6, with 8 bases identical to TRBD1. The CDR3 is 14 residues long. Germline V gene lookup returns CDR1 LGHDT and CDR2 YNNKEL (reference sequence). Trimming took 4 bases from V and 10 from J; bases not matched to a gene: 6. The CDR3 reads CASSLRQGKSPLHF. In nucleotides, the CDR3 is TGTGCCAGCAGCCTCCGACAGGGGAAATCACCCCTCCACTTT.

The chain is built from TRBV5-1 and TRBJ2-5; tentatively, D is TRBD1 or TRBD2 (5 bases each). Per germline, CDR1 SGHRS and CDR2 YFSETQ. V lost 0 bases to trimming and J lost 5 bases, with 14 bases between them. CDR3 length: 15 residues. The CDR3 region is CASSLAGTPGETQYF. CDR3 bases: TGCGCCAGCAGCTTGGCCGGGACCCCAGGGGAGACCCAGTACTTC. Using reference TRBV5-1 and TRBJ2-5 for the parts outside the CDR3, the full variable domain is KAGVTQTPRYLIKTRGQQVTLSCSPISGHRSVSWYQQTPGQGLQFLFEYFSETQRNKGNFPGRFSGRQFSNSRSEMNVSTLELGDSALYLCASSLAGTPGETQYFGPGTRLLVL.

This chain uses TRBV13 with TRBJ2-7, with TRBD1 identical over 9 bases. The CDR3 has 14 amino acids. The junction had 6 bases not matched to a gene; V was cut back by 4 bases and J by 5 bases. Germline V gives CDR1 PRHDT, CDR2 FYEKMQ (reference sequence). Here the CDR3 reads CASSSTGGLHEQYF. DNA of the CDR3: TGTGCCAGCAGCTCGACAGGGGGGCTCCACGAGCAGTACTTC. Using reference TRBV13 and TRBJ2-7 for the parts outside the CDR3, the full variable domain is AAGVIQSPRHLIKEKRETATLKCYPIPRHDTVYWYQQGPGQDPQFLISFYEKMQSDKGSIPDRFSAQQFSDYHSELNMSSLELGDSALYFCASSSTGGLHEQYFGPGTRLTVT.

This clonotype was seen more than once but under ten times. The rearrangement uses TRBV20-1 and TRBJ1-3, with D perhaps TRBD1 (5 bases). This CDR3 is built from 13 residues. The germline V gene has CDR1 DFQATT and CDR2 SNEGSKA (reference sequence). V lost 6 bases and J 1 base, leaving 10 bases between the germline ends. CDR3: CSATKGSGNTIYF. The CDR3 region has the DNA TGCAGTGCGACTAAGGGGTCTGGAAACACCATATATTTT.

The rearrangement uses TRBV6-5 and TRBJ2-3; TRBD2 matches 9 bases. This CDR3 spans 14 amino acids. Germline CDR1 and CDR2: MNHEY and SVGAGI. The V gene end was trimmed by 8 bases and the J gene end by 1 base; junction bases not matched to a gene: 4. The CDR3 reads CASYRLAGTDTQYF. CDR3 nucleotide sequence: TGTGCCAGCTACCGACTAGCGGGCACAGATACGCAGTATTTT.

This chain connects TRBV7-8 to TRBJ2-7; possibly TRBD2 for D (5 bases). The CDR3 length is 15 residues. Trimming took off 3 bases at V and 2 bases at J, with 14 bases between the two ends. CDR1 is SGHVS, CDR2 FQNEAQ, per germline. This CDR3 is CASSLDRSATYEQYF. CDR3 nucleotides: TGTGCCAGCAGCTTGGATCGTAGCGCAACCTACGAGCAGTACTTC.

The gene calls are TRBV7-6 and TRBJ1-1; the match to TRBD1 covers 9 bases. Looked up from germline, CDR1 is SGHVS and CDR2 is FNYEAQ. V was pared by 7 bases and J by 7 bases, with 7 bases of the junction left unmatched. The CDR3 contains 13 residues. In DNA form, the CDR3 reads TGTGCCAGCACCCCGGGACAGGGCCTTGAAGCTTTCTTT. It encodes CASTPGQGLEAFF.

There are a few counts of this clonotype. This rearrangement joins TRBV20-1 to TRBJ1-2; D is unclear. Deletions cut 1 base from V and 1 base from J, with 13 bases between. This CDR3 has 15 amino acids. Germline-derived CDR1 and CDR2 are DFQATT and SNEGSKA (reference sequence). The CDR3 nucleotides read TGCAGTGCTAGAGCCTGGATCGAACGTAACTATGGCTACACCTTC. The encoded protein is CSARAWIERNYGYTF.

This clonotype came up a few times. V and J are TRBV4-3 and TRBJ2-7; tentative D call: TRBD1 (5 bases). From germline, CDR1 is LGHNA and CDR2 YSLEER. Trimming removed 0 bases at V and 4 bases at J, with 10 bases between. This CDR3 has 14 residues. The DNA for the CDR3 is TGCGCCAGCAGCCAAGAGTCCAGGGCGTACGAGCAGTACTTC. Translating it yields CASSQESRAYEQYF.

This clonotype has a count of ten or more. DNA of the CDR3: TGTGCCACCGTCTATTCGTCCATTTACAATGAGCAGTTCTTC. It codes for CATVYSSIYNEQFF. The chain couples TRBV10-3 to TRBJ2-1; D not resolved. Deletions cut 10 bases from V and 4 bases from J, with 17 bases between. The CDR3 is made up of 14 amino acids. The germline gives CDR1 ENHRY, CDR2 SYGVKD.